A selection of T cell receptor beta chains follows, all from one sample in a study of blood T cell repertoires in COVID-19. Method: immunoSEQ multiplex PCR; TCRdb's copy keeps in-frame clones and lacks some. The table has under 300,000 clones, around 90% seen once. Sequencing was performed on peripheral blood. All receptors derive from a woman aged 55-69 years with COVID-19, enrolled during active disease. The CDR3 runs from the conserved cysteine through the conserved F or W. D genes are given only for firm matches. Clone size is stated in some rows and not others, as once, few, many or a class when expanded.

D,size,V,J,DNA,CDR3
.,few,TRBV2,TRBJ2-5,TGTGCCAGCAGTGTACTAGCTCAAGAGACCCAGTACTTC,CASSVLAQETQYF
TRBD2,.,TRBV18,TRBJ2-5,TGTGCCAGCTCACCCGGACTAGCGGGCGGATCCCAAGAGACCCAGTACTTC,CASSPGLAGGSQETQYF
TRBD2,.,TRBV6-2/TRBV6-3,TRBJ2-3,TGTGCCAGCAGTTACTCGGCGGGACTAGCGTACGGTACGCAGTATTTT,CASSYSAGLAYGTQYF
TRBD1,.,TRBV7-8,TRBJ1-6,TGTGCCAGCAGCGTAGCAACAGGGGATAATTCACCCCTCCACTTT,CASSVATGDNSPLHF
TRBD1,.,TRBV30,TRBJ2-2,TGTGCCTGGAGTGTACGCTGGGACAGCTTCACCGGGGAGCTGTTTTTT,CAWSVRWDSFTGELFF
.,.,TRBV16,TRBJ2-7,TGTGCCAGCAGCCAATCGAACAGAAACTACGAGCAGTACTTC,CASSQSNRNYEQYF
.,.,TRBV10-3,TRBJ1-3,TGTGCCATCAGTGAGTCCTGGGGACACGCGATAAGTGGAAACACCATATATTTT,CAISESWGHAISGNTIYF
.,medium-sized,TRBV12-3/TRBV12-4,TRBJ2-5,TGTGCCAGCAGTTACATCGTGGAGACCCAGTACTTC,CASSYIVETQYF
.,once,TRBV27,TRBJ2-5,TGTGCCAGCGGAAAGCTCGACAGGAGCGAGACCCAGTACTTC,CASGKLDRSETQYF
.,few,TRBV29-1,TRBJ1-1,TGCAGCGCTGCACAGGGCTTGAACACTGAAGCTTTCTTT,CSAAQGLNTEAFF
TRBD1,.,TRBV6-6,TRBJ1-5,TGTGCCAGCAGTGCCTCCGGAAGGACAGGGGCTCAGCCCCAGCATTTT,CASSASGRTGAQPQHF
TRBD1,.,TRBV5-3,TRBJ1-5,TGTGCCAGAAGCTTGGACAGGGGAGATCAGCCCCAGCATTTT,CARSLDRGDQPQHF
TRBD1,.,TRBV7-2,TRBJ1-1,TGTGCCAGTAGTGTTCGACAGGGGAAGAACACTGAAGCTTTCTTT,CASSVRQGKNTEAFF
TRBD1,.,TRBV27,TRBJ2-7,TGTGCCAGCAGTGAACTGGGGACAGGGAAGATCAACGAGCAGTACTTC,CASSELGTGKINEQYF
TRBD1,.,TRBV9,TRBJ1-1,TGTGCCAGCAGCGTAGGGACAGGGATAACTGAAGCTTTCTTT,CASSVGTGITEAFF
TRBD2,.,TRBV7-9,TRBJ2-5,TGTGCCAGCAGCTTAGGCCCTAGCGGGGGGGCTCCTGACCAAGAGACCCAGTACTTC,CASSLGPSGGAPDQETQYF
.,.,TRBV12-3/TRBV12-4,TRBJ1-2,TGTGCCAGCAGCAGTACTAACTATGGCTACACCTTC,CASSSTNYGYTF
.,.,TRBV5-1,TRBJ2-2,TGCGCCAGCAGTACAGAGAACACCGGGGAGCTGTTTTTT,CASSTENTGELFF
.,few,TRBV7-9,TRBJ2-7,TGTGCCAGCAGCTTTAGCCACGAGCAGTACTTC,CASSFSHEQYF
TRBD2,.,TRBV6-2/TRBV6-3,TRBJ2-3,TGTGCCAGCAGTTACCGGGACTACAACCGACTAGCGGGGGGTTGGACAGATACGCAGTATTTT,CASSYRDYNRLAGGWTDTQYF
.,many,TRBV21-1,TRBJ1-2,TGTGCCAGCAGCCCTCGTAGGAGACGGAACTATGGCTACACCTTC,CASSPRRRRNYGYTF
TRBD1,.,TRBV6-2/TRBV6-3,TRBJ1-2,TGTGCCAGCAGCTGGACAGGGAACTATGGCTACACCTTC,CASSWTGNYGYTF
.,once,TRBV6-1,TRBJ2-7,TGTGCCAGCAGTGAAGCTATAGCGACGGCCAGTTACGAGCAGTACTTC,CASSEAIATASYEQYF
TRBD1,once,TRBV19,TRBJ1-5,TGTGCCAGTAGTATAACCCAGGGGGCACATAGCAATCAGCCCCAGCATTTT,CASSITQGAHSNQPQHF
.,once,TRBV19,TRBJ1-5,TGTGCCAGTAGTATTGAGTCATTTTTTCAGCCCCAGCATTTT,CASSIESFFQPQHF
.,.,TRBV2,TRBJ1-6,TGTGCCAGCAGCTTCCTAAGTGATTCACCCCTCCACTTT,CASSFLSDSPLHF
.,.,TRBV11-2,TRBJ2-3,TGTGCCAGCAGATCTAGCACAGATACGCAGTATTTT,CASRSSTDTQYF
TRBD1,.,TRBV6-1,TRBJ2-3,TGTGCCAGCAGGAGTAACAGGGGCCCAGATACGCAGTATTTT,CASRSNRGPDTQYF
.,.,TRBV6-5,TRBJ1-1,TGTGCCAGCAGTCCCGACCTGGGGCGCACTGAAGCTTTCTTT,CASSPDLGRTEAFF
TRBD2,.,TRBV5-4,TRBJ2-7,TGTGCCAGCAGCCCGATGGGGACTAGCGGGGGGTTAGGCGAGCAGTACTTC,CASSPMGTSGGLGEQYF
TRBD1,.,TRBV4-2,TRBJ2-7,TGTGCCAGCAGCCAAGTGGCTATCGGACAGGCCCGGATGAGGGAGCAGTACTTC,CASSQVAIGQARMREQYF
TRBD1,.,TRBV5-5,TRBJ2-3,TGTGCCAGCAGCTTGGAATCCTGGGACAGGGGAACAGATACGCAGTATTTT,CASSLESWDRGTDTQYF
TRBD1,.,TRBV5-4,TRBJ1-1,TGTGCCAGCAGCTTGGTCCAGGGGGCAAGCACTGAAGCTTTCTTT,CASSLVQGASTEAFF
TRBD1,once,TRBV18,TRBJ2-7,TGTGCCAGCTCACCCCGGCAGGGGGCTTACGAGCAGTACTTC,CASSPRQGAYEQYF
.,.,TRBV5-1,TRBJ2-1,TGCGCCAGCAGCACGAGAACCTCGGGTGTCAATGAGCAGTTCTTC,CASSTRTSGVNEQFF
TRBD1,.,TRBV6-1,TRBJ1-5,TGTGCCAGCAGTGAAGTCCAGGGGGCCAATCAGCCCCAGCATTTT,CASSEVQGANQPQHF
.,.,TRBV19,TRBJ1-3,TGTGCCAGTAGAAAGGAAGGAGGTACCATATATTTT,CASRKEGGTIYF
.,.,TRBV7-2,TRBJ1-1,TGTGCCAGCAGCTTAATAGCTCAGGGAGGCACTGAAGCTTTCTTT,CASSLIAQGGTEAFF
.,few,TRBV2,TRBJ1-1,TGTGCCAGCAGTGAGCGACGGGGGGCTTTCTTT,CASSERRGAFF
.,.,TRBV6-5,TRBJ1-6,TGTGCCAGCAGAACAGATGGTAATTCACCCCTCCACTTT,CASRTDGNSPLHF
.,.,TRBV4-1,TRBJ1-4,TGCGCCAGCAGCCAAGAATGGGGGGTTGGTGAAAAACTGTTTTTT,CASSQEWGVGEKLFF
.,.,TRBV7-2,TRBJ2-2,TGTGCCAGCATCGCGAACGGGAACACCGGGGAGCTGTTTTTT,CASIANGNTGELFF
TRBD1,.,TRBV5-1,TRBJ2-1,TGCGCCAGCAGCTTGGTGGGACAGGGTTCCAATGAGCAGTTCTTC,CASSLVGQGSNEQFF
.,.,TRBV2,TRBJ1-6,TGTGCCAGCAGTGAACGGTATAATTCACCCCTCCACTTT,CASSERYNSPLHF
.,.,TRBV2,TRBJ1-1,TGTGCCAGCAATAATAGGGGGAACACTGAAGCTTTCTTT,CASNNRGNTEAFF
.,.,TRBV6-2/TRBV6-3,TRBJ2-7,TGTGCCAGCAGTTGGTACACCACCTACGAGCAGTACTTC,CASSWYTTYEQYF
.,.,TRBV7-2,TRBJ1-5,TGTGCCAGCAGCCCGAGGCTTAGCAATCAGCCCCAGCATTTT,CASSPRLSNQPQHF
.,once,TRBV7-6,TRBJ1-2,TGTGCCAGCAGCTTAGGTCCAGACTATGGCTACACCTTC,CASSLGPDYGYTF
.,.,TRBV19,TRBJ1-6,TGTGCCAGTAAGGGCCTGGCAGGGCCTAATTCACCCCTCCACTTT,CASKGLAGPNSPLHF
TRBD2,.,TRBV7-8,TRBJ2-5,TGTGCCAGCAGCTTAGGGTCTAGCGGGATCGCAGAGACCCAGTACTTC,CASSLGSSGIAETQYF
.,.,TRBV14,TRBJ1-2,TGTGCCAGCAGCCTTGGACAAAACGTTGGCTACACCTTC,CASSLGQNVGYTF
TRBD1,.,TRBV6-6,TRBJ1-2,TGTGCCAGCAGTTACTCAGGACAGGGGGCGATTGGCTACACCTTC,CASSYSGQGAIGYTF
.,.,TRBV12-5,TRBJ2-5,TGTGCTAGTGGTTTGGTGATCGGGGAGACCCAGTACTTC,CASGLVIGETQYF